The rows below give T cell receptor beta chains drawn from one sample of a study of regulatory T cells in long-lasting Graves disease. TCRdb independently ran MiXCR on the multiplex PCR reads; one entry per CDR3 protein. The data show 550,000 or so distinct CDR3 sequences, with approximately 12% seen just once and 8% to 10% held by the top ten. These data also featured in a second study, about T cells in Graves' hyperthyroidism and ophthalmopathy.

Sample: peripheral blood mononuclear cells (PBMCs), taken at new diagnosis, from a patient treated with antithyroid drugs. Source of these receptors: a woman aged 25 to 45 with Graves disease. Both conserved end residues are part of each CDR3. D genes are given only for firm matches. The size entry is marked missing in some rows and otherwise reads once, few, many or a size class.

J gene,V gene,clone size,D gene,CDR3 DNA,CDR3 protein
TRBJ2-2,TRBV19,few,TRBD2,TGTGCCAGTAAAGGTAGCGGGAGGTTAGGCGGGGAGCTGTTTTTT,CASKGSGRLGGELFF
TRBJ2-4,TRBV29-1,many,-,TGCAGCGCCACGGACACGGGGTTATATGACATTCAGTACTTC,CSATDTGLYDIQYF
TRBJ1-3,TRBV20-1,many,-,TGCAGTGCTTTGGACCAGGGGAGGGGAAACACCATATATTTT,CSALDQGRGNTIYF
TRBJ1-1,TRBV6-1,many,-,TGTGCCAGCGCCACAGTTATGAACACTGAAGCTTTCTTT,CASATVMNTEAFF
TRBJ2-5,TRBV4-1,many,-,TGTGCCAGCAGCCAAGAGGTATCCGACAGAAATTTGGAGACCCAGTACTTC,CASSQEVSDRNLETQYF
TRBJ2-6,TRBV6-1,few,TRBD1,TGTGCCAGCAGTGCCGGGACAGCTGGGGCCAACGTCCTGACTTTC,CASSAGTAGANVLTF
TRBJ2-7,TRBV13,few,-,TGTGCCAGCAGCTCGAGAGATGGGGTTCAGTACGAGCAGTACTTC,CASSSRDGVQYEQYF
TRBJ2-7,TRBV2,-,-,TGTGCCAGCAGTGGAGGTAGCGGATCCTACGAGCAGTACTTC,CASSGGSGSYEQYF
TRBJ2-5,TRBV7-2,many,-,TGTGCCAGCAGCTGGCAACGCGGGGGCAGACCCCAAGAGACCCAGTACTTC,CASSWQRGGRPQETQYF
TRBJ1-3,TRBV19,-,-,TGTGCCAGTAGTACCTGGACGGACTCTGGAAACACCATATATTTT,CASSTWTDSGNTIYF
TRBJ2-4,TRBV10-3,many,-,TGTGCCATCAGTGAGAAGGCGAGAGCCAAAAACATTCAGTACTTC,CAISEKARAKNIQYF
TRBJ1-3,TRBV2,many,-,TGTGCCAGCTTACCGGGTAGACTTGGAAACACCATATATTTT,CASLPGRLGNTIYF
TRBJ1-2,TRBV19,many,-,TGTGCCAGTAGCCCTCCTAGTCCCCGACAGTTCTATGGCTACACCTTC,CASSPPSPRQFYGYTF
TRBJ1-2,TRBV18,many,-,TGTGCCAGCTCACCACTTCAGAGTAATAACTATGGCTACACCTTC,CASSPLQSNNYGYTF
TRBJ2-1,TRBV29-1,many,-,TGCAGCGTCGAGGTTCCCAGTTCCTACAATGAGCAGTTCTTC,CSVEVPSSYNEQFF
TRBJ2-2,TRBV6-5,many,-,TGTGCCAGCAGTTACTCGATTTTCTTGGGGGAGCTGTTTTTT,CASSYSIFLGELFF
TRBJ2-1,TRBV14,many,TRBD2,TGTGCCAGCAGCCAAACAGCGGGAGGGCCGCGGAATGAGCAGTTCTTC,CASSQTAGGPRNEQFF
TRBJ2-3,TRBV5-1,-,-,TGCGTCAGCAGCCCGGAGCGGTACCGCACAGATACGCAGTATTTC,CVSSPERYRTDTQYF
TRBJ2-2,TRBV28,many,-,TGTGCCAGCAGGACCGGGACATCCGGGGAGCTGTTTTTT,CASRTGTSGELFF
TRBJ2-1,TRBV6-1,few,TRBD1,TGTGCCAGCAGTGAAACACAGGGGGCCTACAATGAGCAGTTCTTC,CASSETQGAYNEQFF
TRBJ2-3,TRBV7-2,many,-,TGTGCCAGCTCCCCGAATGGGCCTACAGATACGCAGTATTTT,CASSPNGPTDTQYF
TRBJ2-1,TRBV3-1,many,-,TGTGCCAGCAGCCAAGCGGCCGGTTCCTCGGGTATGAAGCAGTTCTTC,CASSQAAGSSGMKQFF
TRBJ2-3,TRBV7-9,many,TRBD2,TGTGCCAGCAGCTCGACCCTACTAGCGGGAGAGGGGGATACGCAGTATTTT,CASSSTLLAGEGDTQYF
TRBJ2-5,TRBV7-9,-,TRBD2,TGTGCCAGCAGCCATTTACTAGCGGGAGGGCAAGAGACCCAGTACTTC,CASSHLLAGGQETQYF
TRBJ1-5,TRBV7-9,few,-,TGTGCCAGCAGCTCCCCGGGCAGGGGCCAGCCCCAGCATTTT,CASSSPGRGQPQHF
TRBJ1-1,TRBV29-1,-,-,TGCAGCGTTGAAAACGACCGAGAGGACACTGAAGCTTTCTTT,CSVENDREDTEAFF
TRBJ2-1,TRBV25-1,few,-,TGTGCCAGCAAATCCGCGGTGAGCTCCTACAATGAGCAGTTCTTC,CASKSAVSSYNEQFF
TRBJ2-3,TRBV3-1,-,-,TGTACCAGCAGCCAAGGGTGGGGTGAGCAGTCCTTC,CTSSQGWGEQSF
TRBJ2-3,TRBV19,many,-,TGTGCCAGTACCCTGGGGGGAGCTGGGTCGGATACGCAGTATTTT,CASTLGGAGSDTQYF
TRBJ1-2,TRBV6-5,-,TRBD1,TGTGCCAGCAGTTACGGGACAGGGAAGGGCTACACCTTC,CASSYGTGKGYTF
TRBJ1-2,TRBV27,many,-,TGTGCCAGCAGTCCCCGACCCGACAGCTATGGCTACACCTTC,CASSPRPDSYGYTF
TRBJ2-7,TRBV30,many,-,TGTGCCTGGAGTGTAGGGGGGGCGATCTACGAGCAGTACTTC,CAWSVGGAIYEQYF
TRBJ1-5,TRBV29-1,-,TRBD1,TGCAGCGTCAGGTTGACAGGGGACCCCAATCAGCCCCAGCATTTT,CSVRLTGDPNQPQHF
TRBJ2-6,TRBV13,-,-,TGTGCCAGCAGCTCTCGGGTCACTGGGGCCAACGTCCTGACTTTC,CASSSRVTGANVLTF
TRBJ2-1,TRBV4-1,many,-,TGCGCCAGCAGCCTTCGACAGGCAGCGGGCTCTTACAATGAGCAGTTCTTC,CASSLRQAAGSYNEQFF
TRBJ2-1,TRBV13,many,TRBD1,TGTGCCAGCAGCTGGGGACAGGGCAAATACAATGAGCAGTTCTTC,CASSWGQGKYNEQFF
TRBJ2-5,TRBV12-3/TRBV12-4,many,-,TGTGCCAGCAGTTTAGGAGGGGCGGAGACCCAGTACTTC,CASSLGGAETQYF
TRBJ2-5,TRBV15,few,-,TGTGCCACCAGCGGGGATGAGGGGGAGACCCAGTACTTC,CATSGDEGETQYF
TRBJ2-5,TRBV4-3,-,TRBD2,TGCGCCAGCAGCCAAGATCCGTTGACTAGCGGAAATCAAGAGACCCAGTACTTC,CASSQDPLTSGNQETQYF
TRBJ2-7,TRBV3-1,few,TRBD2,TGTGCCAGCAGCCAAGTGGGAGGGCAATCCTACGAGCAGTACTTC,CASSQVGGQSYEQYF
TRBJ2-1,TRBV7-2,-,TRBD1,TGTGCCAGCAGCCGAGGGGGCGATTCCTACAATGAGCAGTTCTTC,CASSRGGDSYNEQFF
TRBJ1-3,TRBV7-6,-,-,TGTGCCAGCAGTCCTGGACCGGGCTCTGGAAACACCATATATTTT,CASSPGPGSGNTIYF
TRBJ2-7,TRBV5-1,many,TRBD2,TGCGCCAGCAGCGGGCGACTAGCGGGAGGGCCTTTATCGTCCCACGAGCAGTACTTC,CASSGRLAGGPLSSHEQYF
TRBJ2-7,TRBV27,many,-,TGTGCCAGCAGTTTATTGGCTAATTCCTACGAGCAGTACTTC,CASSLLANSYEQYF
TRBJ1-6,TRBV18,many,-,TGTGCCAGCTCAATCCTGGACAGCGAGAATTCACCCCTCCACTTT,CASSILDSENSPLHF
TRBJ2-1,TRBV28,many,TRBD2,TGTGCCAGCAGGGCCAGACTAGCGGGAGACAATGAGCAGTTCTTC,CASRARLAGDNEQFF
TRBJ2-7,TRBV28,-,-,TGTGCCAGCAGCCCCCGCCTTGGGTCCAAAGCCTACGAGCAGTACTTC,CASSPRLGSKAYEQYF
TRBJ2-7,TRBV11-2,many,TRBD2,TGTGCCAGCAGCTCCCTCCCCAGCGGGAGGGCGGGAGAGCAGTACTTC,CASSSLPSGRAGEQYF
TRBJ1-2,TRBV29-1,many,-,TGCAGCGCCGTTCAAGATTATGGCTACACCTTC,CSAVQDYGYTF
TRBJ2-1,TRBV14,-,-,TGTGCCAGCAGCCAAGATCTGGGGGCGACCTACAATGAGCAGTTCTTC,CASSQDLGATYNEQFF
TRBJ2-7,TRBV4-1,-,-,TGCGCCAGCAGCCAAGATCCCGGGACAACCTACGAGCAGTACTTC,CASSQDPGTTYEQYF
TRBJ1-5,TRBV4-1,few,-,TGCGCCAGCAGCCAAACTCGGAATCAGCCCCAGCATTTT,CASSQTRNQPQHF
TRBJ2-3,TRBV5-5,few,-,TGTGCCAGCAGCTCTAGCGCCTTCACAGATACGCAGTATTTT,CASSSSAFTDTQYF
TRBJ2-1,TRBV11-2,many,-,TGTGCCAGCAGCTCCAGGATGATCGGTGACAATGAGCAGTTCTTC,CASSSRMIGDNEQFF
TRBJ2-2,TRBV7-9,few,-,TGTGCCAGCAGCTCTAGGAAGAACACCGGGGAGCTGTTTTTT,CASSSRKNTGELFF